The source of this T cell receptor beta chain is a study of cytomegalovirus exposure and HLA in healthy donors. 13 Jbeta primers and 60 Vbeta primers were used for the PCR. Sequencing was performed with immunoSEQ multiplex PCR; in TCRdb, only in-frame clones are kept and a portion is missing. The repertoire consists of 150,000 to 200,000 clones, with 70% to 85% occurring once and the leading ten covering 2% to 2.5%. Germline loops: CDR1 SGHNT, CDR2 YYREEE (reference sequence). With V trimmed by 4 bases and J by 4 bases, 7 bases remained unmatched. This CDR3 contains 14 residues. Worth noting for this clone: No antigen is known for it.

Overall study findings and caveats: Later work showed greater clonal expansion in HLA-associated TCR beta chains than in equally common others.

The sequenced sample consisted of PBMCs. The sequence came from a human donor in good health. This chain uses TRBV5-4 with TRBJ1-1; 7 bases match TRBD1. The CDR3 DNA reads as TGTGCCAGCAGCCCGGGACAGACCATCACTGAAGCTTTCTTT. Its translation: CASSPGQTITEAFF.